These 9 T cell receptor beta chains originate from one sample sequenced in a study of CD8 T cells in ankylosing spondylitis. TCRdb called the 5' RACE reads again in MiXCR, with one record for every CDR3 protein. The repertoire holds 130,000 or so distinct CDR3 sequences, with around 7% as singletons. Material for sequencing was blood, either unsorted or a sorted T cell fraction (not recorded which). Receptor source: a male donor with ankylosing spondylitis or in good health (not recorded which).

The rearrangement joins TRBV20-1 to TRBJ1-5; TRBD1 matches 7 bases. CDR1 and CDR2 (germline): DFQATT, SNEGSKA (reference sequence). This CDR3 contains 16 residues. V was pared by 6 bases and J by 4 bases, with 15 bases of the junction left unmatched. In DNA, the CDR3 is TGCAGTGCCGCGGGGACCGGGACAGACAATAATCAGCCCCAGCATTTT. Protein sequence: CSAAGTGTDNNQPQHF.

Ten or more counts support this clonotype. The genes are TRBV5-1 and TRBJ2-1; the match to TRBD1 covers 11 bases. Germline trimming cut 2 bases from V and 7 bases from J; bases unmatched to any gene: 2. CDR3 length: 14 amino acids. The germline V gene has CDR1 SGHRS and CDR2 YFSETQ. The CDR3 bases are TGCGCCAGCAGCTTCTGGGACAGGGGGAATGAGCAGTTCTTC. It encodes CASSFWDRGNEQFF. The full variable domain, completed using reference TRBV5-1 and TRBJ2-1, is KAGVTQTPRYLIKTRGQQVTLSCSPISGHRSVSWYQQTPGQGLQFLFEYFSETQRNKGNFPGRFSGRQFSNSRSEMNVSTLELGDSALYLCASSFWDRGNEQFFGPGTRLTVL.

Concerning this clonotype: A clone one base away is much larger, so this may be a read error. This chain links TRBV5-1 with TRBJ2-1, with a possible D match to TRBD2 (6 bases). Germline lookup yields CDR1 SGHRS and CDR2 YFSETQ. V was pared by 4 bases and J by 1 base, with 21 bases between. The CDR3 spans 18 residues. CDR3 sequence reads: CASSPPGLKVGSYNEQFF. CDR3 DNA: TGCGCCAGCAGCCCACCGGGACTCAAAGTGGGGTCCTACAATGAGCAGTTCTTC.

This clonotype was counted many times. This sequence joins TRBV21-1 and TRBJ2-7; TRBD1 is taken as the D call from the table, unchecked against the DNA. TRBV21-1 is annotated as a pseudogene. The length of the CDR3 is 17 residues. The CDR3: CASIFFGTTWGGCEQYF. CDR3 in DNA: TGTGCCAGCATCTTCTTCGGGACCACTTGGGGCGGATGCGAGCAGTACTTC.

This clonotype appeared many times. V is TRBV5-1 and J is TRBJ2-1, with no clear D. The V gene's germline CDR1 is SGHRS and CDR2 YFSETQ. This CDR3 region has 15 residues. The V end was cut by 0 bases, the J end by 0 bases, with 7 bases between. In DNA, the CDR3 is TGCGCCAGCAGCTTGGCCCTTACCTCCTACAATGAGCAGTTCTTC. Its protein is CASSLALTSYNEQFF.

This clonotype came up many times. The gene calls are TRBV7-3 and TRBJ1-6; 8 bases align to TRBD1. The germline V gene encodes CDR1 SGHTA and CDR2 FQGTGA. J was trimmed by 7 bases and V by 6 bases; bases with no gene match: 5. CDR3 length: 14 amino acids. CDR3 in amino acids: CASSSRDRNSPLHF. For the CDR3, the DNA is TGTGCCAGCAGTTCCCGGGACAGGAATTCACCCCTCCACTTT.

The V call is TRBV7-8, the J call TRBJ1-4; D is unresolved. Germline V gene lookup returns CDR1 SGHVS and CDR2 FQNEAQ. Between the trimmed V and J ends, which lost 2 bases and 8 bases, there was a span of 12 bases. CDR3 length: 14 amino acids. CDR3 coding DNA: TGTGCCAGCAGCTTAAAATCTGGCAGGGAAAAACTGTTTTTT. Amino acids: CASSLKSGREKLFF. The full variable domain, its missing parts supplied by reference TRBV7-8 and TRBJ1-4, is GAGVSQSPRYKVAKRGQDVALRCDPISGHVSLFWYQQALGQGPEFLTYFQNEAQLDKSGLPSDRFFAERPEGSVSTLKIQRTQQEDSAVYLCASSLKSGREKLFFGSGTQLSVL.

This clonotype was seen repeatedly, ten times or more. The chain links TRBV5-1 to TRBJ2-7; 8 bases are a match to TRBD2. With V trimmed by 0 bases and J by 3 bases, 5 bases remained unmatched. CDR1 is SGHRS and CDR2 is YFSETQ in the germline V gene. The CDR3 loop spans 15 amino acids. CDR3 amino acids: CASSLVASGFYEQYF. The CDR3 DNA sequence: TGCGCCAGCAGCTTGGTGGCTAGCGGGTTCTACGAGCAGTACTTC.

This clonotype was detected ten times or more. V and J are TRBV20-1 and TRBJ1-5, with D possibly being TRBD1 (5 bases). This CDR3 has 14 residues. The ends were cut back, 3 bases at V and 6 bases at J, with 15 bases in the middle. The germline gives CDR1 DFQATT, CDR2 SNEGSKA (reference sequence). CDR3 loop: CSASPGTDVQPQHF. CDR3 bases: TGCAGTGCTAGTCCCGGGACGGACGTTCAGCCCCAGCATTTT.